This entry features one T cell receptor beta chain sequence. What it binds is unknown. The sample belongs to a study of T cells after posttransplantation cyclophosphamide. Study results and caveats: Tissue-infiltrating T cells from skin or gut overlapped little with blood T cells.

This related bone marrow graft donor gave peripheral blood on the day of marrow donation. Trimming removed 3 bases from V and 8 bases from J, with 14 bases in between. In germline, CDR1 is MNHEY, CDR2 SVGAGI. The CDR3 is 15 residues long. Assay: immunoSEQ multiplex PCR; the TCRdb copy retains only in-frame clones and omits some. The table has around 9,900 clones, 89% seen once. The TCR was taken from a woman aged 60-70 years in good health, CMV-negative, and a related stem cell transplant donor. This chain uses TRBV6-5 with TRBJ1-6; unclear D gene. Sample: memory CD4+ T cells sorted from PBMCs. The CDR3 spells CASSYSTGSYSPLHF. CDR3 sequence (DNA): TGTGCCAGCAGTTATTCAACCGGGAGTTATTCACCCCTCCACTTT.